This TCR beta chain comes out of a study of T cell repertoires in cytomegalovirus infection. Each CDR3 protein is one row after TCRdb ran MiXCR on the reads. Of hundreds of thousands of distinct CDR3 sequences listed, around 30% are singletons. This clonotype was seen more than once but under ten times. What it recognizes is unknown. Per the germline V gene, CDR1 is SGHVS and CDR2 is FNYEAQ. The CDR3 runs to 13 residues. The ends were cut back, 6 bases at V and 2 bases at J, with 10 bases in the middle. The study, taken as a whole, reports: The response measured ex vivo was dominated by TCR beta clonotypes (HLA-C-restricted and CMV-specific).

The chain is built from TRBV7-6 and TRBJ1-1; D unresolved. This clonotype originated in a human donor in good health (CMV status not recorded). Some clones in this sample may be carry-over from other donors' samples. Sequences were derived from cultured CD8+ T cells from PBMCs, sampled from culture after CMV antigen stimulation. CDR3 amino acids: CASSFNYNTEAFF. DNA for the CDR3: TGTGCCAGCAGTTTCAATTACAACACTGAAGCTTTCTTT.